These 3 T cell receptor beta chains were sequenced from one sample in a study of response to subunit inactivated influenza vaccine (dated by TCRdb to 2016 to 2019). The library was prepared using RT-PCR. Sequencing instrument: Illumina HiSeq 2500. In-frame beta chains were kept once TCRdb had trimmed the public reads at Q25 with fastp and called clones with MiXCR. When rows share a CDR3 protein, they turn into one entry using the most common DNA and genes. This sample is represented by approximately 500,000 distinct CDR3 sequences; 14% of them were singletons. The ten largest clonotypes hold 8.5% to 14% of the sample. Here the sequenced sample was PBMCs from blood, taken 11 to 12 days after vaccination. The receptors here all came from a man aged 50 or older who received an inactivated influenza vaccine. Donor details come from another sample of the same person, matched by shared clones.

This chain connects TRBV4-3 to TRBJ1-5, with D possibly matching TRBD1 (5 bases). This CDR3 has 15 residues. Looked up from germline, CDR1 is LGHNA and CDR2 is YSLEER. V was cut by 3 bases and J by 6 bases, with 15 bases left in between. The CDR3 DNA is TGCGCCAGCAGCCAGGCTCAGGGCGACGGTCAGCCCCAGCATTTT. It codes for CASSQAQGDGQPQHF.

V gene TRBV5-5 combines with J gene TRBJ2-2, with 13 bases matching TRBD2. The CDR3 has 17 amino acids. Germline CDR1 is SGHKS and CDR2 is YYEKEE (reference sequence). Losses at the gene ends were 2 bases for V and 5 bases for J; bases not matched to a gene: 6. CDR3 residues: CASSLLAGGPSTGELFF. CDR3 bases: TGTGCCAGCAGCTTACTAGCGGGAGGGCCGAGTACCGGGGAGCTGTTTTTT.

This rearrangement joins TRBV21-1 to TRBJ2-2; the table's D call TRBD2 went unverified against the DNA. TRBV21-1 is recorded as a pseudogene. The CDR3 runs to 16 residues. Here the CDR3 DNA reads TGTGCCAGCAGCAATCCCCGCCGGGGGGGAACCGGGGAGCTGTTTTTT. Translating gives CASSNPRRGGTGELFF.